This TCR beta chain was sequenced in a study of Ad26.COV2.S vaccination and SARS-CoV-2 variants. The count of this clone is one. Treatment: about 20 received Ad26.COV2.S at low or high dose, single or two shots; about 5 received placebo; per-sample allocation not given. On day 63 after the first injection, vaccine and placebo recipients gave samples. Within Boston, the person who donated was an adult of 18-55 years. Expressing Wuhan-strain SARS-CoV-2 spike, an Ad26 vector served as the vaccine. Sequencing used immunoSEQ multiplex PCR; TCRdb keeps in-frame clones, though not all of them. The repertoire holds around 500,000 clones, with about 88% as singletons. This CDR3 contains 14 residues. CDR1 is MNHEY and CDR2 is SMNVEV in the germline V gene (reference sequence). The V gene end was trimmed by 5 bases and the J gene end by 4 bases; junction bases not matched to a gene: 4.

This TCR derives from a person between 18 and 65 years old who received the Ad26.COV2.S COVID-19 vaccine or a placebo. The chain couples TRBV27 to TRBJ2-3, with 9 bases lining up with TRBD2. The sample was peripheral blood, taken in a trial of Ad26.COV2.S vaccine versus placebo. CDR3 sequence reads: CASSLAGRPDTQYF. The CDR3 DNA sequence: TGTGCCAGCAGTCTAGCGGGAAGGCCAGATACGCAGTATTTT.